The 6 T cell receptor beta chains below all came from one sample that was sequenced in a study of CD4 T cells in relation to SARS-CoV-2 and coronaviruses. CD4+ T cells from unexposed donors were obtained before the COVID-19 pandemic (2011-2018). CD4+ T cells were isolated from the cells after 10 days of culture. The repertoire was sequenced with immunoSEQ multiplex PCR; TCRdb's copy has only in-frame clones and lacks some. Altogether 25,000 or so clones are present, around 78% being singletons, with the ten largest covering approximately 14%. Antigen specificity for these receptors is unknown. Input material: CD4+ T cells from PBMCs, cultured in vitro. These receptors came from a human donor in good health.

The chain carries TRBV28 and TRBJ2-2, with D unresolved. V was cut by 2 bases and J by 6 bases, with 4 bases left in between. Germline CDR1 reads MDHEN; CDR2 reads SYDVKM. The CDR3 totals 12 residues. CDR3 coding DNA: TGTGCCAGCAGTTTAAGGTCCGGGGAGCTGTTTTTT. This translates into CASSLRSGELFF.

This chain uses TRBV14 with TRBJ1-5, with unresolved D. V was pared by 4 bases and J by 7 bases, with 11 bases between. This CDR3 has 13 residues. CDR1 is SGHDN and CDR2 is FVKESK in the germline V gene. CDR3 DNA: TGTGCCAGCAGCCTAGGGCCCGGACAGCCCCAGCATTTT. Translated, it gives CASSLGPGQPQHF.

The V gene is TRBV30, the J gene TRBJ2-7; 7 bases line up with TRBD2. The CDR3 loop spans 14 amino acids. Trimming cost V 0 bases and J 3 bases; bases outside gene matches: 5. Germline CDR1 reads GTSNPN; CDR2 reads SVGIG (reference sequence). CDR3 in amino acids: CAWSVAGGSYEQYF. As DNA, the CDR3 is TGTGCCTGGAGTGTAGCTGGCGGGAGCTACGAGCAGTACTTC.

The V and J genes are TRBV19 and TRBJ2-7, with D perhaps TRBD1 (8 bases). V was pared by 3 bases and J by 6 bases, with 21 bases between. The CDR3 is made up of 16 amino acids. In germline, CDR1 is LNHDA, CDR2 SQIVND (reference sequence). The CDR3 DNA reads TGTGCCAGTAGTATCGGACAGGGTGCGGGAGTTTCCGAGCAGTACTTC. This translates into CASSIGQGAGVSEQYF.

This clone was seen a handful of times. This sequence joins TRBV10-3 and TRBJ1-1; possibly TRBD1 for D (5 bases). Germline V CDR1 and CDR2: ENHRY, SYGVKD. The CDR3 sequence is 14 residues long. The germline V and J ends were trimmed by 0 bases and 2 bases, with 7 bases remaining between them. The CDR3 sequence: CAISESRGNTEAFF. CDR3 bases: TGTGCCATCAGTGAGTCGAGGGGCAACACTGAAGCTTTCTTT.

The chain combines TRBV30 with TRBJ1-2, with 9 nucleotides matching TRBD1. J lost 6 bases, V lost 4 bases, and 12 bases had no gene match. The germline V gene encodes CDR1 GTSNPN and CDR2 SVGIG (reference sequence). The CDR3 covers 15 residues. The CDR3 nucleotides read TGTGCCTGGACGACATTTTCGACAGGGGGAGATGGCTACACCTTC. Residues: CAWTTFSTGGDGYTF.